The T cell receptor (beta chain) under discussion was sequenced for a study of cytomegalovirus exposure and HLA in healthy donors. Germline assignment: CDR1 SGHDT and CDR2 YYEEEE. There are 12 residues in the CDR3. The V end was cut by 0 bases, the J end by 8 bases, with 8 bases between. General study results and limits: It was likely that a cluster of highly shared sequence variants was a sequencing artifact. Within an earlier analysis, most TCR beta V segments proved productive either about 90% or about 30% of the time. TCR beta chains numbering some 150 were designated cytomegalovirus-associated. A later analysis linked a missense DCLRE1C variant to TCR beta V- and J-gene trimming.

This clone has a handful of counts. What it binds is not known. PCR employed 60 Vbeta and 13 Jbeta primers. Only in-frame clones appear in the TCRdb table, and some are missing; sequencing was by immunoSEQ multiplex PCR. Of about 100,000 clones detected, around 80% appear once; the ten largest clones hold around 0.74%. The TCR was taken from a woman aged 55-69 years in good health and CMV-seronegative. The J gene is TRBJ1-1, the V gene TRBV5-6; D is uncertain. The source material was PBMCs. The CDR3 nucleotides read TGTGCCAGCAGCTTGGGAAACTCCGAAGCTTTCTTT. Translated, it gives CASSLGNSEAFF.